The present entry profiles one TCR beta chain with its context. This specimen comes from a study of T cell responses to AZD1222 COVID-19 vaccine. The assay was immunoSEQ multiplex PCR, and TCRdb's table has in-frame clones only and misses some. The sample holds 150,000 to 200,000 clones, around nine tenths seen once. The CDR3 totals 15 residues. The V gene's germline CDR1 is LNHDA and CDR2 SQIVND (reference sequence). V was cut by 3 bases and J by 4 bases, with 15 bases left in between. V and J are TRBV19 and TRBJ1-2; D gene uncertain. The sequence was obtained from an adult who received the AZD1222 COVID-19 vaccine. The sequencing here drew on peripheral blood, taken 28 days after the second AZD1222 dose. The CDR3 reads CASSMTHGRGYGYTF. In nucleotides, the CDR3 is TGTGCCAGTAGTATGACCCATGGACGCGGCTATGGCTACACCTTC.